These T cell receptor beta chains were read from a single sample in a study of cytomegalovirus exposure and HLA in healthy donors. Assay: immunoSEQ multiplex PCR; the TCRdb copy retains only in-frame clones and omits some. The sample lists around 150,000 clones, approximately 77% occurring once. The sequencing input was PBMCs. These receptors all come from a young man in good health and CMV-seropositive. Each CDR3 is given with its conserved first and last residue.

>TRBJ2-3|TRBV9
CASSVVGSGADTQYF
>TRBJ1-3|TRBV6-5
CASSWTFSSSGNTIYF
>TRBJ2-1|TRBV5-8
CASSRRTGGYNEQFF
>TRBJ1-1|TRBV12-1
CASSFNGLLGGSTEAFF
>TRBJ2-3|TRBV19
CARPGHRTDTQYF
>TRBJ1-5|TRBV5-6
CASSRGGLYSNQPQHF
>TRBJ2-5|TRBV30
CAWSPLAGGQETQYF
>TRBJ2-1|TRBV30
CAWSPRSGGKDEQFF
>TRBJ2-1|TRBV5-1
CASSLDPSGGLNNEQFF
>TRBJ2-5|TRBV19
CASAGQETQYF
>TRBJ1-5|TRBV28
CASSSGTWADSNQPQHF
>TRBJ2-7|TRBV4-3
CASSQTGSGSSEQYF
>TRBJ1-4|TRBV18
CASSPPGQPNEKLFF
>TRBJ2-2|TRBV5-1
CASGTVNTGELFF
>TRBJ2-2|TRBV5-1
CASRTGVSGELFF
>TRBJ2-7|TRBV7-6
CASSLEQGSDEQYF
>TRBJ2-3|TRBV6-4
CASSEGVQGDTQYF
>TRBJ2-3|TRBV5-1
CASSPDRGGDTQYF
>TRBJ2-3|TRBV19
CASSTGSFLDTQYF
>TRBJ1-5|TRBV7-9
CASSGTAFNQPQHF
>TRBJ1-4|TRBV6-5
CASSYGQGGEKLFF
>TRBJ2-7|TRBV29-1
CSVGDNYEQYF
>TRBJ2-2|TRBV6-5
CASSSTGNTGELFF
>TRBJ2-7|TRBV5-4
CASSPWRGAREQYF
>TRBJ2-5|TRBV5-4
CASSPRTSGGQETQYF
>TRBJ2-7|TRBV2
CASSAGFRGSYEQYF
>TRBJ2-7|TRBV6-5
CASSYSTGPYEQYF
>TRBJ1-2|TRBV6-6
CASTTGDHEGYTF
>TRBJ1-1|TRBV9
CASSAGGGTEAFF
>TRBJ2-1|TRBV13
CASSPPGLAGGSYNEQFF
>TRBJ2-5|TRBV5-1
CASSLYRGGQETQYF
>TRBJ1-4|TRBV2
CASSFRQGGEKLFF
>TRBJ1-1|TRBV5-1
CASSLYQGDTEAFF
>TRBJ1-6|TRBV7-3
CASSVGRAHSPLHF
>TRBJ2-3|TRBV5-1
CASNTGVTDTQYF
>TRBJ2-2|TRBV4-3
CASRVAAQGTGELFF
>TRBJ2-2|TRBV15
CATSRGSTEHGGELFF
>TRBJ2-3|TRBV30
CAWAARAVTQYF
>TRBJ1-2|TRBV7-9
CASSYQGYGYTF
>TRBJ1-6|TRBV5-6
CASSWRADDNSPLHF
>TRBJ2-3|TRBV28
CASSPTSPGGQYF
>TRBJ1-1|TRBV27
CASSSDRGRTEAFF
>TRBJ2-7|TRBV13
CASSLDSNSYEQYF
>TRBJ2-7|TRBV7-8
CASSLAGKGYEQYF
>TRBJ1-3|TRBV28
CASSLGGSSGNTIYF
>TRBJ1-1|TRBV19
CASRTSGTGGKAFF
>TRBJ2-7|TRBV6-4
CASSDLDRDSSYEQYF
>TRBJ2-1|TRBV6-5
CASRGLAGDQFF
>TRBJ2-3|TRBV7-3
CASSQGGSLDTQYF
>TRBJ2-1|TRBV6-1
CASSTRTSVMDEQFF
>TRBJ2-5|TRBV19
CASSLTGVQETQYF
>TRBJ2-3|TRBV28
CASTQSGGGLNTDTQYF
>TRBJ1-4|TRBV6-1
CASSVSTGGVGNEKLFF
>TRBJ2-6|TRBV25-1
CASTGRGQFISGANVLTF